What follows describes a single T cell receptor beta chain. Germline loops: CDR1 MNHEY, CDR2 SVGAGI. Between the trimmed V and J ends, which lost 5 bases and 8 bases, there was a span of 11 bases. The CDR3 runs 12 residues. As originally analysed: Estimates of nucleated cell counts were drawn from the amplification of reference gene primers. Method: immunoSEQ multiplex PCR; TCRdb's copy keeps in-frame clones and lacks some. From that table come the V and J calls and clone size; the DNA was used to work out D and trimming. This sample yields about 200,000 clones, of which 75% to 90% are seen a single time; around 6.5% belongs to the top ten. This record belongs to a study of blood T cell repertoires in COVID-19. In the study overall: The United States, Italy and Spain supplied acute and convalescent COVID-19 samples. T cells, B-cell-depleted T cells, or PBMCs supplied cDNA or gDNA.

Specimen: peripheral blood. This clonotype was obtained from a man aged 60-69 years who had recovered from COVID-19. The genes are TRBV6-5 and TRBJ2-3; D is possibly TRBD2 (6 bases). CDR3 bases: TGTGCCAGCAGTCCTTGGGGGGTTACGCAGTATTTT. Its protein product is CASSPWGVTQYF.